The 20 T cell receptor beta chains in this list originate from one sample, sequenced in a study of cytomegalovirus exposure and HLA in healthy donors. 13 Jbeta primers and 60 Vbeta primers were used for the PCR. Clones were read by immunoSEQ multiplex PCR, and TCRdb kept only the in-frame ones, dropping some. The sample yields around 140,000 clones, approximately 72% seen once. The sample taken for sequencing was PBMCs. The receptors come from a woman aged 55-70 years in good health and CMV-seronegative.

V gene TRBV15 combines with J gene TRBJ2-5; 8 bases align to TRBD1. Germline lookup yields CDR1 LNHNV and CDR2 YYDKDF (reference sequence). The CDR3 is made up of 14 amino acids. Trimming at V came to 2 bases and at J to 5 bases, leaving 4 bases not matched to a gene. The CDR3 is CATSRQGAFETQYF. In DNA, the CDR3 is TGTGCCACCAGCAGACAGGGGGCTTTCGAGACCCAGTACTTC.

The chain joins TRBV5-4 to TRBJ1-5, with 11 bases fitting TRBD1. CDR3 length equals 20 residues. The germline V gene has CDR1 SGHNT and CDR2 YYREEE (reference sequence). J gave up 3 bases and V 3 bases, and 17 bases lay outside the gene matches. CDR3 in amino acids: CASSWPPDRGLQTDNQPQHF. The DNA for the CDR3 is TGTGCCAGCAGCTGGCCGCCGGACAGGGGGCTCCAGACCGACAATCAGCCCCAGCATTTT.

The table lists this clone with a few counts. The rearrangement links TRBV2 to TRBJ1-1, with D possibly TRBD1 on 5 matching bases. The CDR3 runs to 15 residues. The germline gives CDR1 SNHLY, CDR2 FYNNEI. Between the trimmed V and J ends, which lost 8 bases and 4 bases, there was a span of 20 bases. The CDR3 DNA sequence: TGTGCCAGCGGGGGGTCGAGGTCGGGGGTCACTGAAGCTTTCTTT. This gives the protein CASGGSRSGVTEAFF.

V is TRBV5-1 and J is TRBJ2-3, with 10 bases lining up with TRBD2. Per the germline V gene, CDR1 is SGHRS and CDR2 is YFSETQ. This CDR3 is 15 amino acids long. V shed 3 bases and J 3 bases; nucleotides not matched to a gene: 4. As DNA, the CDR3 is TGCGCCAGCAGCTCCTCAGCGGGAGGGACAGATACGCAGTATTTT. Translating gives CASSSSAGGTDTQYF.

The chain joins TRBV5-4 to TRBJ1-2; D unclear. This CDR3 region has 14 residues. Trimming took 0 bases from V and 2 from J, leaving 8 bases between them. Germline loops: CDR1 SGHNT, CDR2 YYREEE (reference sequence). The CDR3 nucleotides are TGTGCCAGCAGCTTGGTTGCGGGGAACTATGGCTACACCTTC. Residues: CASSLVAGNYGYTF.

This clone was counted at least ten times. This rearrangement joins TRBV4-1 to TRBJ1-1, with D possibly being TRBD1 (6 bases). CDR1 MGHRA and CDR2 YSYEKL come from the germline V gene. V lost 4 bases, J lost 4 bases, and 16 bases lay in between. The CDR3 spans 15 residues. In DNA, the CDR3 is TGCGCCAGCAGCCGCGGATTCCAGGGGACCACTGAAGCTTTCTTT. Protein: CASSRGFQGTTEAFF.

The V and J genes are TRBV5-6 and TRBJ1-4; 8 positions match TRBD1. Germline lookup yields CDR1 SGHDT and CDR2 YYEEEE. Germline trimming cut 4 bases from V and 7 bases from J; bases unmatched to any gene: 6. The CDR3 runs 14 residues. The CDR3 here is CASSEITGGEKLFF. In nucleotides, the CDR3 is TGTGCCAGCAGCGAGATCACAGGGGGTGAAAAACTGTTTTTT.

In this sample, this clone turned up a few times. The germline gene is not matched at one end of the junction; a read error may be the cause. The chain links TRBV7-9 to TRBJ1-1, with 8 bases aligning to TRBD1. In germline, CDR1 is SEHNR, CDR2 FQNEAQ (reference sequence). There are 14 residues in the CDR3. The CDR3 nucleotides are TGTTCCAGCAGCACGGGACAGGAGAACACTGAAGCTTTCTTT. Protein sequence: CSSSTGQENTEAFF.

A few counts support this clone. This rearrangement joins TRBV4-3 to TRBJ2-5; maybe TRBD2 (6 bases). This CDR3 is 16 amino acids long. V shed 3 bases and J shed 2 bases, with 16 bases lying between them. CDR1 LGHNA and CDR2 YSLEER come from the germline V gene. For the CDR3, the DNA is TGCGCCAGCAGCCACCTAAAGCTGGGGAGGCAAGAGACCCAGTACTTC. Translation gives CASSHLKLGRQETQYF.

The CDR3 protein is CASSVAPGDTGNTIYF. CDR3 bases: TGTGCCAGCAGCGTAGCCCCTGGGGACACTGGAAACACCATATATTTT. The chain has TRBV9 and TRBJ1-3; possibly TRBD1 for D (6 bases). The CDR3 has 16 residues. The V gene lost 0 bases and the J gene lost 2 bases, with 12 bases spanning the gap. Germline CDR1 and CDR2: SGDLS and YYNGEE.

This clone occurred once. The chain recombines TRBV6-1 with TRBJ2-7, with 8 nucleotides matching TRBD1. V lost 5 bases, J lost 2 bases, and 8 bases stayed unmatched. The length of the CDR3 is 15 residues. Germline V CDR1 and CDR2: MNHNS, SASEGT. The CDR3 sequence is CASSQDRAKTYEQYF. The CDR3 DNA reads TGTGCCAGCAGTCAGGACAGGGCTAAAACCTACGAGCAGTACTTC.

CDR3 sequence: CASSNQGVTDTQYF. For the CDR3, the DNA is TGTGCCAGTAGTAATCAGGGGGTCACAGATACGCAGTATTTT. This chain uses TRBV19 with TRBJ2-3; 7 nucleotides align to TRBD1. This CDR3 spans 14 amino acids. In germline, CDR1 is LNHDA, CDR2 SQIVND (reference sequence). The J segment lost 2 bases and the V segment lost 4 bases, leaving 3 bases of the junction unmatched.

The table lists this clone with a count of one. The rearrangement uses TRBV5-4 and TRBJ1-1; D uncertain. V gave up 3 bases and J gave up 1 base, with 13 bases separating them. The germline V gene encodes CDR1 SGHNT and CDR2 YYREEE (reference sequence). The CDR3 totals 15 residues. The CDR3 nucleotides are TGTGCCAGCAGCTCTAGTCCGGTACCGAACACTGAAGCTTTCTTT. Amino acid sequence: CASSSSPVPNTEAFF.

This clone has only a few counts. The V and J genes are TRBV6-5 and TRBJ2-7; TRBD1 matches 10 bases. CDR1 and CDR2 from the germline V gene are MNHEY and SVGAGI. J was trimmed by 0 bases and V by 8 bases; bases with no gene match: 1. The CDR3 has 13 amino acids. The DNA for the CDR3 is TGTGCCAGCCGGACAGGGGGCTCCTACGAGCAGTACTTC. This encodes CASRTGGSYEQYF.

The chain joins TRBV29-1 to TRBJ1-1, with 7 bases fitting TRBD1. Losses at the gene ends were 4 bases for V and 4 bases for J; bases not matched to a gene: 6. The CDR3 is 13 residues long. Germline assignment: CDR1 SQVTM and CDR2 ANQGSEA. CDR3 sequence (DNA): TGCAGCGTTGCGACAGGGTGGGGCACTGAAGCTTTCTTT. This gives the protein CSVATGWGTEAFF. The entire variable domain, with the rest obtained from reference TRBV29-1 and TRBJ1-1, is as follows: SAVISQKPSRDICQRGTSLTIQCQVDSQVTMMFWYRQQPGQSLTLIATANQGSEATYESGFVIDKFPISRPNLTFSTLTVSNMSPEDSSIYLCSVATGWGTEAFFGQGTRLTVV.

The rearrangement links TRBV11-2 to TRBJ2-7, with TRBD2 identical over 15 bases. The CDR3 consists of 16 residues. CDR1 and CDR2 (germline): SGHAT, FQNNGV. Trimming removed 5 bases from V and 5 bases from J; junction bases left unmatched: 7. CDR3 sequence reads: CASSARTSGRVNEQYF. The CDR3 DNA follows: TGTGCCAGCAGCGCACGGACTAGCGGGAGGGTCAACGAGCAGTACTTC.

This clone was counted a few times. The gene calls are TRBV2 and TRBJ2-3; 12 bases align to TRBD2. The CDR3 runs 17 residues. V trimming: 6 bases; J trimming: 2 bases; junction bases outside the gene matches: 9. Germline V gene sequence: CDR1 SNHLY, CDR2 FYNNEI. CDR3 region: CASRRLAGVSDTDTQYF. CDR3 DNA: TGTGCCAGCAGAAGACTAGCGGGAGTATCAGACACAGATACGCAGTATTTT.

This clone is a singleton in its sample. V is TRBV5-8 and J is TRBJ2-5; D is perhaps TRBD2 (5 bases). Per the germline V gene, CDR1 is SGHTS and CDR2 is YDEGEE. The CDR3 sequence is 14 residues long. V was trimmed by 1 base and J by 5 bases, leaving 12 bases between them. CDR3 protein: CASSLWRRWETQYF. CDR3 nucleotides: TGTGCCAGCAGCTTGTGGAGGCGGTGGGAGACCCAGTACTTC.

The chain links TRBV29-1 to TRBJ1-1; unclear D gene. Trimming removed 6 bases at V and 4 bases at J, with 15 bases between. The CDR3 spans 13 residues. Germline V gives CDR1 SQVTM, CDR2 ANQGSEA. CDR3 DNA: TGCAGCGTCCGTGCCACAGCGGCCACTGAAGCTTTCTTT. This gives the protein CSVRATAATEAFF.

The genes are TRBV19 and TRBJ2-2; D possibly corresponds to TRBD2 (5 bases). The CDR3 extends over 12 amino acids. Between the trimmed V and J ends, which lost 6 bases and 8 bases, there was a span of 10 bases. The germline gives CDR1 LNHDA, CDR2 SQIVND (reference sequence). CDR3 bases: TGTGCCAGTAGACCCCCGGGGGGGGAGCTGTTTTTT. This translates into CASRPPGGELFF. Full variable domain (rest looked up from reference TRBV19 and TRBJ2-2): DGGITQSPKYLFRKEGQNVTLSCEQNLNHDAMYWYRQDPGQGLRLIYYSQIVNDFQKGDIAEGYSVSREKKESFPLTVTSAQKNPTAFYLCASRPPGGELFFGEGSRLTVL.